This TCR beta chain was recorded in a study of shared clonotypes between healthy human individuals. Data came from immunoSEQ multiplex PCR; TCRdb stores just in-frame clones and leaves some out. The repertoire includes 950,000 to 1,200,000 clones, about 80% of them detected once, and more than 0.85% sits in the top ten. Study conclusions and caveats: As a rule, naive subsets had a larger estimated richness than memory subsets. Investigators collected only blood, and repertoires in tissues likely differ.

The ends lost 4 bases at V and 1 base at J; junction bases unmatched: 6. The CDR3 is 17 amino acids. Germline V CDR1 and CDR2: SGHRS, YFSETQ. The donors, all of them Caucasian adults, lived in Nashville, Tennessee. Worth noting for this clone: Its antigen is not known.

Sequencing was done on a sample of memory CD4+ T cells from PBMCs. The subset was: CD45RA-negative fraction. The chain joins TRBV5-1 to TRBJ2-5, with 14 bases lining up with TRBD2. The TCR originated in a young man in good health. Some clones in this sample may be carry-over from other donors' samples. The CDR3 DNA is TGCGCCAGCAGCGGATATGGGACTAGCGGGAGCCAAGAGACCCAGTACTTC. Its translation is CASSGYGTSGSQETQYF.